This TCR beta chain was captured in a study of beta chain features in type 1 diabetes. The collection from each donor was one heparinised blood draw averaging approximately 110 mL. Expressed TCRB transcripts were sequenced, since all the RNA that had been isolated was reverse transcribed. Only in-frame clones appear in the TCRdb table, and some are missing; sequencing was by immunoSEQ multiplex PCR. The table lists over 150,000 clones, about 9.4% of them singletons. In its sample, this clone was seen a few times. Its antigen is not known. Study-wide results and caveats: All four CD4+ subsets from Type 1 diabetes patients carried moderately but significantly shorter TCRB CDR3s. Patients with type 1 diabetes showed fewer VDJ junction insertions and more deletions.

This CDR3 has 16 amino acids. CDR1 and CDR2 from the germline V gene are SEHNR and FQNEAQ (reference sequence). V lost 4 bases and J lost 4; bases outside the gene matches: 12. Sequenced material: central memory CD4+ T cells from blood. The TCR comes from a man younger than 45 with type 1 diabetes. The chain combines TRBV7-9 with TRBJ2-5, with 7 bases identical to TRBD2. CDR3 amino acids: CASSSWAGRKGETQYF. For the CDR3, the DNA is TGTGCCAGCAGCTCCTGGGCCGGGAGGAAAGGAGAGACCCAGTACTTC.